This T cell receptor (beta chain) was captured in a study of blood T cell repertoires in COVID-19 (TCRdb year 2020). Some background on the complete study: The collaborator samples originated in the United States, Italy and Spain and spanned the acute and convalescent phases of COVID-19. The prospective study material was composed of cDNA or gDNA derived from T cells, B-cell-depleted T cells, or PBMCs. The dataset comprised deeply sampled blood TCRbeta repertoires from subjects exposed to, actively infected with, or recovered from COVID-19. The repertoires were released in a freely available public database intended as a resource for research on the immune response to SARS-CoV-2. The samples were drawn from two sources: the first 160 participants of the ongoing ImmuneRACE study, and 1,254 subjects contributed by 6 global collaborators. Sample metadata almost always included a de-identified subject ID, COVID-19 status, age in years and sex. Where available, HLA class I and class II types were obtained from metadata supplied by the sample provider rather than from assay-based typing.

The immunoSEQ Assay, a bias-controlled multiplex PCR, was used to amplify TCRbeta CDR3 regions from genomic DNA. On the authors' methods: Within the assay, amplification of reference gene primers was used to estimate how many nucleated cells each sample contained. To quantify the absolute abundance of each unique TCRbeta CDR3 rearrangement, sequence reads were collapsed and filtered. For each sample, productive Simpson clonality was calculated as the square root of Simpson's diversity index over productive rearrangements. This immuneACCESS table, as held by TCRdb, lists in-frame sequences with V and J called but not all clones. Of the missing ones, under half trace to an unresolved V gene in checked studies; the others have no known cause. The DNA gave D and trimming, while V, J and clone size come from that table. The table for this sample lists 50,000 to 75,000 clones; roughly 90% of them were counted only once. Around 5.5% of the sample is taken by the ten largest.

The paper as a whole reports these results and caveats: Clinical and demographic metadata were provided uncurated, with the amount varying by source and participant.

The CDR1 and CDR2 encoded by the germline V gene are MNHEY and SVGEGT. For this chain, trimming is 5 bases at the V end and 11 bases at the J end, and the number of junction bases without a gene match is 14. From the cysteine up to the phenylalanine, the CDR3 has a length of 14 residues. The sequence is cut down to CDR3 DNA, 42 bases in frame from base 1. Each collaborating institution followed its own protocols to collect whole blood in K2EDTA tubes. Collaborator samples were shipped for TCRbeta analysis as frozen whole blood, isolated PBMCs, or DNA extracted from either sample type. Remarks on this clone: Its antigen remains unidentified. Nothing much larger sits one base from this clone, and base qualities are not available.

Recombination connected TRBV6-2 or TRBV6-3 to TRBJ1-1, with 7 central nucleotides matching TRBD1. This sequence originates from a man older than 75 in a cohort sampled during active COVID-19. Sequencing used peripheral blood. CDR3 sequence: CASSHPRTGTSAFF. The bases are TGTGCCAGCAGTCACCCAAGGACAGGAACGTCGGCTTTCTTT.